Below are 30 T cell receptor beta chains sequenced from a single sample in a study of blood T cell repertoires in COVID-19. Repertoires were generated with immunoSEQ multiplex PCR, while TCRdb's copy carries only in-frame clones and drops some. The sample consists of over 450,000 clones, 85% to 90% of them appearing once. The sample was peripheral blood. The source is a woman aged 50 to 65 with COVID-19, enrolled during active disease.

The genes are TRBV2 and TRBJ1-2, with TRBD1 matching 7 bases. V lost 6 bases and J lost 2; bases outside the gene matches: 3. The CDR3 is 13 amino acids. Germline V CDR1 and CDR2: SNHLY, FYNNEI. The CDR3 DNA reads TGTGCCAGCAGACTACAGGGGAACTATGGCTACACCTTC. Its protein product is CASRLQGNYGYTF.

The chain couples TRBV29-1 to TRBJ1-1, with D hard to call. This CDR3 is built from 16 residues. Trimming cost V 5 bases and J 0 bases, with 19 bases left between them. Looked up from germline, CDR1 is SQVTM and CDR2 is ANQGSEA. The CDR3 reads CSVFPQRRLMNTEAFF. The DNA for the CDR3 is TGCAGCGTTTTCCCCCAGCGCCGTCTCATGAACACTGAAGCTTTCTTT.

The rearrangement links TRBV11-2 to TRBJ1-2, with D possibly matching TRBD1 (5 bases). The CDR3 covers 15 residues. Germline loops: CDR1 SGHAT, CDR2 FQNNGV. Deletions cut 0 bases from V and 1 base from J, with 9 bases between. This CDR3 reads CASSLEPGGNYGYTF. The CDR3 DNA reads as TGTGCCAGCAGCTTAGAGCCCGGGGGTAACTATGGCTACACCTTC.

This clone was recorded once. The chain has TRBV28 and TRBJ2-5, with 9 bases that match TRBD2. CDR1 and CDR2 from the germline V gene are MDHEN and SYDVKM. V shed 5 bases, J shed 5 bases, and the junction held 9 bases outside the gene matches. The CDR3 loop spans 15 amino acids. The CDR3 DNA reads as TGTGCCAGCAGTGCTGACCCTAGCGGGGTTGAGACCCAGTACTTC. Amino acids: CASSADPSGVETQYF.

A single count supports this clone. CDR3 sequence: CASSLGGQNEQFF. The CDR3 nucleotides are TGCGCCAGCAGCTTGGGAGGTCAGAATGAGCAGTTCTTC. This chain joins TRBV5-1 and TRBJ2-1, with D unresolved. The CDR3 has 13 amino acids. Trimming cost V 0 bases and J 7 bases, with 8 bases left between them. Germline V CDR1 and CDR2: SGHRS, YFSETQ.

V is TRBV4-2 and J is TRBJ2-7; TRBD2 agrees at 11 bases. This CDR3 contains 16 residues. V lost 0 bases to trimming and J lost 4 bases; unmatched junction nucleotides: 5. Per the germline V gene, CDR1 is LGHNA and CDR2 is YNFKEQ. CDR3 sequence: CASSQDRASGGYEQYF. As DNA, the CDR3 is TGTGCCAGCAGCCAAGATAGGGCTAGCGGGGGGTACGAGCAGTACTTC.

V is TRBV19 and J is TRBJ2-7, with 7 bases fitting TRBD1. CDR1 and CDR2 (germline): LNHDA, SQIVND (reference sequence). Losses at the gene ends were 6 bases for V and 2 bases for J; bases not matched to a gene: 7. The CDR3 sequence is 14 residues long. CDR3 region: CASRVRTGAYEQYF. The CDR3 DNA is TGTGCCAGTAGGGTGCGGACAGGTGCCTACGAGCAGTACTTC.

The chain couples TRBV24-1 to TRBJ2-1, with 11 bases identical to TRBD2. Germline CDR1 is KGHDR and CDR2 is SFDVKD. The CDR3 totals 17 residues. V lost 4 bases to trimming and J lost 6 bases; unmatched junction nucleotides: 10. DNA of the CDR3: TGTGCCACCAGTGACCGAACTCTAGCGGGGGGTATCAATGAGCAGTTCTTC. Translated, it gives CATSDRTLAGGINEQFF.

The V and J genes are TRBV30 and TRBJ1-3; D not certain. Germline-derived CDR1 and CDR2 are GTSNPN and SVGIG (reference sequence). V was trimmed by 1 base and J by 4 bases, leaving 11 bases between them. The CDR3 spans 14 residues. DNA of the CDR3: TGTGCCTGGAGTGGGACTGTACTAGGAAACACCATATATTTT. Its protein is CAWSGTVLGNTIYF. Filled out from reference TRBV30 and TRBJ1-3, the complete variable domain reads SQTIHQWPATLVQPVGSPLSLECTVEGTSNPNLYWYRQAAGRGLQLLFYSVGIGQISSEVPQNLSASRPQDRQFILSSKKLLLSDSGFYLCAWSGTVLGNTIYFGEGSWLTVV.

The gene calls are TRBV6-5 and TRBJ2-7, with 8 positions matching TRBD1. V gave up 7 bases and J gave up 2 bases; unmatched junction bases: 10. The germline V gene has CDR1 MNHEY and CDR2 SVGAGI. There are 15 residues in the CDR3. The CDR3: CASTQQGATAYEQYF. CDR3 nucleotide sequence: TGTGCCAGCACCCAGCAGGGGGCTACGGCCTACGAGCAGTACTTC.

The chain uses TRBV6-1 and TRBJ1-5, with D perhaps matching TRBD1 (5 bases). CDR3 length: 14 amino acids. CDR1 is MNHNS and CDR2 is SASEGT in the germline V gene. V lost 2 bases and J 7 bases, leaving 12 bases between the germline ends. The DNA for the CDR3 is TGTGCCAGCAGTGAATGGGCAGGGAACCAGCCCCAGCATTTT. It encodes CASSEWAGNQPQHF.

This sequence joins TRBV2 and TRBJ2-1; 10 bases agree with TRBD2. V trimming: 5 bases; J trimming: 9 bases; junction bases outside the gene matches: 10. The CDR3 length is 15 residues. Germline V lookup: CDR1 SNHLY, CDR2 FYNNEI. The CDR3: CASSPHSGGDSEQFF. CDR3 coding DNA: TGTGCCAGCAGTCCCCACAGCGGGGGGGACAGTGAGCAGTTCTTC.

In DNA form, the CDR3 reads TGTGCCTGGAGTAGGCGGGGGGGCATCGAGCAGTATTTT. Translating it yields CAWSRRGGIEQYF. The rearrangement joins TRBV30 to TRBJ2-3; 9 bases match TRBD2. CDR1 and CDR2 from the germline V gene are GTSNPN and SVGIG (reference sequence). The trim removed 2 bases at V and 11 bases at J, leaving 8 bases unmatched. The length of the CDR3 is 13 residues.

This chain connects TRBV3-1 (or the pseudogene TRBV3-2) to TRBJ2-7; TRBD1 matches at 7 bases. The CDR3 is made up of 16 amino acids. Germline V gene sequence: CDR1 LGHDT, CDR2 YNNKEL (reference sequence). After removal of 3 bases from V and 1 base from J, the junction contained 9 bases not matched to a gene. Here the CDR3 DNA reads TGTGCCAGCAGCCAGTCAACAGGGGCCACTTCCTACGAGCAGTACTTC. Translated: CASSQSTGATSYEQYF.

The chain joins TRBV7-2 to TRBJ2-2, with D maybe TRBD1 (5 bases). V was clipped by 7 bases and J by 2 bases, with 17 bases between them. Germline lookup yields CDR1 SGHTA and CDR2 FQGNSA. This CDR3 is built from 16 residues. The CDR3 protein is CASTAITQGNTGELFF. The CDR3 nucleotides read TGTGCCAGCACCGCAATTACTCAGGGAAACACCGGGGAGCTGTTTTTT.

Written as DNA, the CDR3 is TGTGCCGCTAGGGGACCGGGACAGGGCACCTACGAGCAGTACTTC. It codes for CAARGPGQGTYEQYF. This chain uses TRBV6-5 with TRBJ2-7; 9 bases are shared with TRBD1. The germline CDR1 and CDR2 sequences are MNHEY and SVGAGI. CDR3 length equals 15 residues. After removal of 11 bases from V and 2 bases from J, the junction contained 13 bases not matched to a gene.

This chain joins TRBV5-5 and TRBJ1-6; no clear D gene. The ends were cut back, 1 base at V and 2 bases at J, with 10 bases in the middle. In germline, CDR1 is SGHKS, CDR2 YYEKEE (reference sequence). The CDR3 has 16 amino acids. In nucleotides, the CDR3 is TGTGCCAGCAGCTTGTCGGGAGGAACCTATAATTCACCCCTCCACTTT. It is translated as CASSLSGGTYNSPLHF.

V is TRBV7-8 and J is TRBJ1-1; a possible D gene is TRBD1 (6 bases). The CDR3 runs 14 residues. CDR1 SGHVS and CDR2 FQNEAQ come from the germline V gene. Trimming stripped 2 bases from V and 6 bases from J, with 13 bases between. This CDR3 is CASSLLRTDPEAFF. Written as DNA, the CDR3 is TGTGCCAGCAGCTTATTGAGGACAGACCCTGAAGCTTTCTTT.

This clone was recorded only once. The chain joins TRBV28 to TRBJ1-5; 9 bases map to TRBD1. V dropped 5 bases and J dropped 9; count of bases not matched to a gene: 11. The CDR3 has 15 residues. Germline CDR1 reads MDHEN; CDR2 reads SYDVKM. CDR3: CASSLGGQGSGPQHF. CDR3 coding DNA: TGTGCCAGCAGTCTAGGGGGACAGGGCTCCGGGCCCCAGCATTTT. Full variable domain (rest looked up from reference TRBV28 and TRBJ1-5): DVKVTQSSRYLVKRTGEKVFLECVQDMDHENMFWYRQDPGLGLRLIYFSYDVKMKEKGDIPEGYSVSREKKERFSLILESASTNQTSMYLCASSLGGQGSGPQHFGDGTRLSIL.

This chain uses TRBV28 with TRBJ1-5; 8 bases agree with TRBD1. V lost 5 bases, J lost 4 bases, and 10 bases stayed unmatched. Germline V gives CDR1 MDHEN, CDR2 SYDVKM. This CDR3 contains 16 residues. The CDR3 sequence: CASSLPDRGVNQPQHF. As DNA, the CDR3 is TGTGCCAGCAGTCTGCCCGACAGGGGAGTAAATCAGCCCCAGCATTTT.

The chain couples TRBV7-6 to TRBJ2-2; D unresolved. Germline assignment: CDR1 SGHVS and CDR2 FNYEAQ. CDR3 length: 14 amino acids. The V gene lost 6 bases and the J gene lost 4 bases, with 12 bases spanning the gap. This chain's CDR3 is CASSPLEVTGELFF. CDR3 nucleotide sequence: TGTGCCAGCAGTCCCCTTGAGGTCACCGGGGAGCTGTTTTTT. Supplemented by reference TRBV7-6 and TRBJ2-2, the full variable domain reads GAGVSQSPRYKVTKRGQDVALRCDPISGHVSLYWYRQALGQGPEFLTYFNYEAQQDKSGLPNDRFSAERPEGSISTLTIQRTEQRDSAMYRCASSPLEVTGELFFGEGSRLTVL.

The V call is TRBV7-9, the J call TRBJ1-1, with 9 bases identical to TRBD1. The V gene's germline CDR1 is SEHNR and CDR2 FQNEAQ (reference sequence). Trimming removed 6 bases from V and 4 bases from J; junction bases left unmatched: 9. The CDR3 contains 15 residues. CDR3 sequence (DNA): TGTGCCAGCAGTAACTTTTTGGACAGGGGCACTGAAGCTTTCTTT. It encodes CASSNFLDRGTEAFF. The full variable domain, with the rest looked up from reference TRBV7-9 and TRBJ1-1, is DTGVSQNPRHKITKRGQNVTFRCDPISEHNRLYWYRQTLGQGPEFLTYFQNEAQLEKSRLLSDRFSAERPKGSFSTLEIQRTEQGDSAMYLCASSNFLDRGTEAFFGQGTRLTVV.

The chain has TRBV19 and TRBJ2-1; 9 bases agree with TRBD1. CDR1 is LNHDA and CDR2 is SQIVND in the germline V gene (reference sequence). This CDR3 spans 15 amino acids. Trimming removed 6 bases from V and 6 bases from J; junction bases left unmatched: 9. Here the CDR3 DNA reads TGTGCCAGTAGCTTCGGACAGGGGACGGGCAATGAGCAGTTCTTC. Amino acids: CASSFGQGTGNEQFF. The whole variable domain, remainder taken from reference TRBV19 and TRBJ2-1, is DGGITQSPKYLFRKEGQNVTLSCEQNLNHDAMYWYRQDPGQGLRLIYYSQIVNDFQKGDIAEGYSVSREKKESFPLTVTSAQKNPTAFYLCASSFGQGTGNEQFFGPGTRLTVL.

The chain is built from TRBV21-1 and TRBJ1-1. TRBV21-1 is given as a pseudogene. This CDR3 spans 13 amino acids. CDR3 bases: TGTGCCAGCAGCCCAGACGGGGGGGCAGAAGCTTTCTTT. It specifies CASSPDGGAEAFF.

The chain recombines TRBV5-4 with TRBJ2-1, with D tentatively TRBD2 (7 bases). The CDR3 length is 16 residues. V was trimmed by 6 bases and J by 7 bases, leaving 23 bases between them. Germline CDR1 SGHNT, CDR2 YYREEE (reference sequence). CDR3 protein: CASNEGGGAFENEQFF. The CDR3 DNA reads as TGTGCCAGCAACGAGGGTGGGGGGGCGTTTGAGAATGAGCAGTTCTTC.

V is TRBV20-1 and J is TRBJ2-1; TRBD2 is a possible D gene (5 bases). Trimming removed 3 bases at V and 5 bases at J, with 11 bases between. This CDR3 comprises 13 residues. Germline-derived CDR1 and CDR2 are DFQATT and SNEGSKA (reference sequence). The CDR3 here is CSASSTTHNEQFF. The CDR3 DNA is TGCAGTGCTAGTTCGACTACCCACAATGAGCAGTTCTTC.

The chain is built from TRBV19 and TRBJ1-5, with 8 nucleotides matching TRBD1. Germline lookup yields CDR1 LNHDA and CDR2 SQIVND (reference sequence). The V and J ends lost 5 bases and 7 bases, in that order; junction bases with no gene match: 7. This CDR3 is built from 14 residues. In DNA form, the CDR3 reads TGTGCCAGTAGTTTCCCAGGGGGCTCCCAGCCCCAGCATTTT. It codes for CASSFPGGSQPQHF.

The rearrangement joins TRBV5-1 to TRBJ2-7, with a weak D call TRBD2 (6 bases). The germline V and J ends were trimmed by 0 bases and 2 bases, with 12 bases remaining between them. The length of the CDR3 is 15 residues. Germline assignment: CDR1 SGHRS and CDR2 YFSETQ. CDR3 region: CASSLVEGTPYEQYF. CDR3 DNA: TGCGCCAGCAGCTTGGTGGAGGGGACCCCCTACGAGCAGTACTTC.

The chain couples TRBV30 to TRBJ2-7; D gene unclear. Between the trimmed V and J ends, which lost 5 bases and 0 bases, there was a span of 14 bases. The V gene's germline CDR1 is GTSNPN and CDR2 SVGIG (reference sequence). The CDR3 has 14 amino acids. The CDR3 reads CAWADGPSSYEQYF. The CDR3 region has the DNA TGTGCCTGGGCCGATGGGCCGAGCTCCTACGAGCAGTACTTC.

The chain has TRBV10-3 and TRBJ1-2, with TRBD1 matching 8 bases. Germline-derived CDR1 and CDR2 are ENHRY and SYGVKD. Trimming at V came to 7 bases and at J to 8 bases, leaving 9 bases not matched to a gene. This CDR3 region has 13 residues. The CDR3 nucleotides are TGTGCCATCACGACCCAGGGGGCGGGGGGCTACACCTTC. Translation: CAITTQGAGGYTF.